This T cell receptor (beta chain) was obtained from a study of cytomegalovirus exposure and HLA in healthy donors. Whole-study findings and limits: A few chains linked to CMV were shown in vitro to be specific for CMV antigens.

Healthy people donating bone marrow made up the donors. With 60 Vbeta and 13 Jbeta primers, the PCR was carried out. Produced via immunoSEQ multiplex PCR; TCRdb's table is partial and in-frame only. This repertoire includes 70,000 or so clones. Germline V gene lookup returns CDR1 SGDLS and CDR2 YYNGEE. The CDR3 is 16 residues long. With 4 bases clipped from V and 5 bases from J, the junction kept 10 bases outside the gene matches. Remarks on this clone: The antigen is undetermined.

This TCR was recovered from a boy younger than 18 in good health and CMV-seronegative. Material: PBMCs. The rearrangement links TRBV9 to TRBJ2-1, with 9 bases aligning to TRBD2. CDR3 sequence: CASSTRTSVLDNEQFF. The CDR3 DNA sequence: TGTGCCAGCAGCACCCGGACTAGCGTGCTCGACAATGAGCAGTTCTTC.